These 3 T cell receptor beta chains were sequenced from one sample in a study of blood T cell repertoires in COVID-19. Sequenced by immunoSEQ multiplex PCR; TCRdb stores in-frame clones only, minus some. The sample has 250,000 to 350,000 clones, about nine tenths seen once. Sequencing used peripheral blood. The receptor set was obtained from a woman in her 50s with COVID-19, enrolled during active disease.

The chain couples TRBV4-3 to TRBJ1-2, with 7 bases lining up with TRBD1. V was pared by 0 bases and J by 4 bases, with 5 bases of the junction left unmatched. Germline V lookup: CDR1 LGHNA, CDR2 YSLEER. This CDR3 contains 15 residues. CDR3 amino acids: CASSQDLRTGYGYTF. The CDR3 bases are TGCGCCAGCAGCCAAGATCTCCGGACAGGCTATGGCTACACCTTC.

The chain has TRBV7-9 and TRBJ2-7; TRBD1 matches 11 bases. CDR3 length equals 15 residues. Germline V lookup: CDR1 SEHNR, CDR2 FQNEAQ (reference sequence). The trim removed 3 bases at V and 3 bases at J, leaving 4 bases unmatched. CDR3 sequence reads: CASSFPGTGGYEQYF. The CDR3 region has the DNA TGTGCCAGCAGCTTCCCTGGGACAGGGGGCTACGAGCAGTACTTC.

This chain uses TRBV5-4 with TRBJ2-1; 8 bases line up with TRBD2. The junction had 6 bases not matched to a gene; V was cut back by 3 bases and J by 7 bases. There are 14 residues in the CDR3. Looked up from germline, CDR1 is SGHNT and CDR2 is YYREEE (reference sequence). Here the CDR3 DNA reads TGTGCCAGCAGCTCCCCAGCGGGAGCTAATGAGCAGTTCTTC. Residues: CASSSPAGANEQFF.